The 23 T cell receptor beta chains in this list originate from one sample, sequenced in a study of blood T cell repertoires in COVID-19. TCRdb's table, derived via immunoSEQ multiplex PCR, lists solely in-frame clones and lacks some. The sample carries over 250,000 clones, about 88% recorded once. The sample consisted of PBMCs or T cells enriched from blood (not recorded which). The receptors shown here come from a man aged 60 to 75 who had recovered from COVID-19.

The rearrangement links TRBV5-8 to TRBJ2-6; the match to TRBD1 covers 10 bases. V shed 4 bases and J 4 bases; nucleotides not matched to a gene: 8. Per the germline V gene, CDR1 is SGHTS and CDR2 is YDEGEE. There are 17 residues in the CDR3. The CDR3 region has the DNA TGTGCCAGCAGCGCCGGGACAGGGGAACCCGGGGCCAACGTCCTGACTTTC. Protein: CASSAGTGEPGANVLTF.

This sequence joins TRBV29-1 and TRBJ2-5; D may be TRBD2 (5 bases). This CDR3 contains 13 residues. Trimming took off 5 bases at V and 5 bases at J, with 15 bases between the two ends. CDR1 and CDR2 from the germline V gene are SQVTM and ANQGSEA. The CDR3 sequence: CSVSRARRETQYF. CDR3 bases: TGCAGCGTTTCGAGGGCGCGTCGGGAGACCCAGTACTTC.

The chain links TRBV18 to TRBJ2-5; D may be TRBD2 (6 bases). CDR3 size: 15 residues. Germline-derived CDR1 and CDR2 are KGHSH and LQKENI. Trimming pared 3 bases from V and 5 bases from J, leaving 16 bases between. The CDR3 DNA sequence: TGTGCCAGCTCACCCGTTGGGGGGTCAGCGGAGACCCAGTACTTC. Translating gives CASSPVGGSAETQYF.

The rearrangement uses TRBV6-5 and TRBJ1-3; no clear D gene. Germline V gene sequence: CDR1 MNHEY, CDR2 SVGAGI. Trimming stripped 0 bases from V and 4 bases from J, with 10 bases between. This CDR3 has 15 residues. CDR3 nucleotides: TGTGCCAGCAGTTACTCCTTACTGCCCGGAAACACCATATATTTT. This encodes CASSYSLLPGNTIYF.

The rearrangement links TRBV30 to TRBJ2-5; D unresolved. The CDR3 sequence is 13 residues long. Between the trimmed V and J ends, which lost 0 bases and 2 bases, there was a span of 7 bases. Germline values: CDR1 GTSNPN, CDR2 SVGIG (reference sequence). CDR3 region: CAWSVRRQETQYF. CDR3 nucleotide sequence: TGTGCCTGGAGTGTACGTAGACAAGAGACCCAGTACTTC.

The count of this clone is one. The J gene is TRBJ1-4, the V gene TRBV14, with 7 bases matching TRBD1. This CDR3 has 19 amino acids. With V trimmed by 3 bases and J by 4 bases, 17 bases remained unmatched. CDR1 and CDR2 from the germline V gene are SGHDN and FVKESK. CDR3 sequence (DNA): TGTGCCAGCAGCCACGACGGGACAGCAAAACCCACTAATAATGAAAAACTGTTTTTT. As protein: CASSHDGTAKPTNNEKLFF.

This clone was seen a few times. The genes are TRBV7-9 and TRBJ1-1; D remains unclear. The CDR3 consists of 15 residues. Trimming removed 6 bases at V and 1 base at J, with 15 bases between. CDR1 and CDR2 from the germline V gene are SEHNR and FQNEAQ (reference sequence). CDR3: CASSSGRIQNTEAFF. The CDR3 nucleotides are TGTGCCAGCAGTTCTGGCAGGATACAGAACACTGAAGCTTTCTTT.

The V call is TRBV7-3, the J call TRBJ2-3, with 7 bases identical to TRBD1. The CDR3 length is 15 residues. J gave up 2 bases and V 5 bases, and 7 bases lay outside the gene matches. In germline, CDR1 is SGHTA, CDR2 FQGTGA. For the CDR3, the DNA is TGTGCCAGCAGCGTCGGGACAGTCCTCACAGATACGCAGTATTTT. Protein: CASSVGTVLTDTQYF.

This sequence joins TRBV11-2 and TRBJ1-1, with D possibly TRBD1 on 6 matching bases. Deletions cut 5 bases from V and 0 bases from J, with 13 bases between. The CDR3 extends over 15 amino acids. CDR1 and CDR2 (germline): SGHAT, FQNNGV. Here the CDR3 DNA reads TGTGCCAGCAGCCCCCTGGCAGGGGTGAACACTGAAGCTTTCTTT. Encoded protein: CASSPLAGVNTEAFF.

V is TRBV6-5 and J is TRBJ1-1; 8 bases align to TRBD1. Per the germline V gene, CDR1 is MNHEY and CDR2 is SVGAGI. J gave up 3 bases and V 0 bases, and 6 bases lay outside the gene matches. This CDR3 spans 16 amino acids. CDR3 amino acids: CASSYSRTGLDTEAFF. As DNA, the CDR3 is TGTGCCAGCAGTTACTCGAGGACAGGGCTGGACACTGAAGCTTTCTTT.

The chain combines TRBV7-9 with TRBJ1-2; D remains unclear. The CDR3 runs 12 residues. CDR1 is SEHNR and CDR2 is FQNEAQ in the germline V gene (reference sequence). Trimming left V 5 bases short and J 2 bases short, with 6 bases between. DNA for the CDR3: TGTGCCAGCAGCCCCAGAAACTATGGCTACACCTTC. Protein sequence: CASSPRNYGYTF.

V gene TRBV6-5 combines with J gene TRBJ2-7; tentatively, D is TRBD1 (5 bases). The CDR3 is 15 residues long. The germline V gene encodes CDR1 MNHEY and CDR2 SVGAGI. The ends were cut back, 6 bases at V and 3 bases at J, with 18 bases in the middle. CDR3 residues: CASRAYQGPYYEQYF. The DNA of the CDR3 is TGTGCCAGCAGAGCCTACCAGGGCCCGTACTACGAGCAGTACTTC.

The rearrangement uses TRBV19 and TRBJ1-1; 9 nucleotides agree with TRBD1. The CDR3 loop spans 15 amino acids. The germline CDR1 and CDR2 sequences are LNHDA and SQIVND (reference sequence). V was clipped by 6 bases and J by 1 base; unmatched bases: 6. CDR3 loop: CASRPGQGRNTEAFF. The CDR3 DNA reads TGTGCCAGTAGACCCGGACAGGGGAGGAACACTGAAGCTTTCTTT.

This clone appeared a few times. Other DNA variants within this sample encode the same CDR3. This chain uses TRBV5-6 with TRBJ2-7; 10 positions agree with TRBD1. The germline gives CDR1 SGHDT, CDR2 YYEEEE. This CDR3 contains 13 residues. V was clipped by 3 bases and J by 4 bases; unmatched bases: 1. The CDR3 is CASSWGQGYEQYF. The CDR3, as DNA: TGTGCCAGCAGCTGGGGACAGGGGTACGAGCAGTACTTC. Looking up the rest from reference TRBV5-6 and TRBJ2-7 gives the full variable domain: DAGVTQSPTHLIKTRGQQVTLRCSPKSGHDTVSWYQQALGQGPQFIFQYYEEEERQRGNFPDRFSGHQFPNYSSELNVNALLLGDSALYLCASSWGQGYEQYFGPGTRLTVT.

The gene calls are TRBV12-3 or TRBV12-4 and TRBJ2-7, with 7 bases lining up with TRBD1. Unmatched junction bases numbered 7, after V lost 5 bases and J lost 6 bases. The CDR3 runs 13 residues. The CDR3 loop is CASSPFEGAEQYF. DNA for the CDR3: TGTGCCAGCAGTCCATTTGAGGGGGCCGAGCAGTACTTC.

V usage is TRBV12-3 or TRBV12-4 and J usage is TRBJ2-1; 7 positions match TRBD1. This CDR3 is 12 amino acids long. The junction had 3 bases not matched to a gene; V was cut back by 4 bases and J by 9 bases. The CDR3, as DNA: TGTGCCAGCAGTTCCAGGGGGAGTGAGCAGTTCTTC. Translated, it gives CASSSRGSEQFF.

This sequence joins TRBV5-6 and TRBJ2-5; 15 nucleotides align to TRBD2. V lost 4 bases, J lost 5 bases, and 6 bases stayed unmatched. Per the germline V gene, CDR1 is SGHDT and CDR2 is YYEEEE. The CDR3 spans 16 residues. CDR3 in DNA: TGTGCCAGCAGCCTAAGGACTAGCGGGGGGGGCGAGACCCAGTACTTC. Translating it yields CASSLRTSGGGETQYF.

The J gene is TRBJ1-2, the V gene TRBV6-5; the match to TRBD1 covers 9 bases. Per the germline V gene, CDR1 is MNHEY and CDR2 is SVGAGI. With V trimmed by 8 bases and J by 2 bases, 6 bases remained unmatched. CDR3 length: 14 residues. The CDR3 sequence is CASSKGQGNYGYTF. The CDR3 region has the DNA TGTGCCAGCTCGAAGGGACAGGGAAACTATGGCTACACCTTC.

The J gene is TRBJ2-5, the V gene TRBV24-1; 11 positions match TRBD2. Germline trimming cut 4 bases from V and 4 bases from J; bases unmatched to any gene: 10. The CDR3 is 17 residues long. Germline CDR1 reads KGHDR; CDR2 reads SFDVKD. CDR3 in amino acids: CATSDPGTSGRRETQYF. CDR3 nucleotide sequence: TGTGCCACCAGTGACCCGGGGACTAGCGGACGGAGAGAGACCCAGTACTTC.

The chain has TRBV6-2 or TRBV6-3 and TRBJ2-1, with 7 bases identical to TRBD1. Germline CDR1 MNHEY, CDR2 SVGEGT. CDR3 length equals 13 residues. The V segment lost 6 bases and the J segment 8 bases; nucleotides outside the gene matches: 7. This CDR3 reads CASSRQGFDEQFF. The CDR3 DNA reads as TGTGCCAGCAGCCGACAGGGTTTCGATGAGCAGTTCTTC.

For the CDR3, the DNA is TGTGCCAGCAGCATTGGGGGGGACCGAAATGAAAAACTGTTTTTT. Its protein is CASSIGGDRNEKLFF. This rearrangement joins TRBV9 to TRBJ1-4; D is perhaps TRBD1 (5 bases). V gave up 4 bases and J gave up 5 bases, with 15 bases separating them. This CDR3 spans 15 amino acids. In germline, CDR1 is SGDLS, CDR2 YYNGEE. Together with reference TRBV9 and TRBJ1-4, the CDR3 gives the full variable domain: DSGVTQTPKHLITATGQRVTLRCSPRSGDLSVYWYQQSLDQGLQFLIQYYNGEERAKGNILERFSAQQFPDLHSELNLSSLELGDSALYFCASSIGGDRNEKLFFGSGTQLSVL.

In DNA form, the CDR3 reads TGTGCCAGCAGTGGGGGGGGTGTTGAGCAGTTCTTC. It translates to CASSGGGVEQFF. The gene calls are TRBV2 and TRBJ2-1; 7 positions match TRBD2. With V trimmed by 4 bases and J by 9 bases, 3 bases remained unmatched. This CDR3 is 12 amino acids long. Germline CDR1 reads SNHLY; CDR2 reads FYNNEI.

The V gene is TRBV5-5, the J gene TRBJ2-7; TRBD2 matches at 13 bases. The germline gives CDR1 SGHKS, CDR2 YYEKEE (reference sequence). V shed 2 bases, J shed 7 bases, and the junction held 6 bases outside the gene matches. There are 15 residues in the CDR3. The CDR3 DNA reads as TGTGCCAGCAGCTTAGGACTAGCGGGAGCGCGGGAGCAGTACTTC. It yields the protein CASSLGLAGAREQYF.